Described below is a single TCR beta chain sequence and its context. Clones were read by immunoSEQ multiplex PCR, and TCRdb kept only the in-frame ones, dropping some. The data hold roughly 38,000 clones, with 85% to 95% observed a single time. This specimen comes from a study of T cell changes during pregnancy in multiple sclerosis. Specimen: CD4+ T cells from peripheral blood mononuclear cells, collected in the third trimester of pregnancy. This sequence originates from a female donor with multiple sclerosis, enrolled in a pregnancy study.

CDR3 DNA: TGTGCCAGCAGCTTAGGACAGTTTAACACCGGGGAGCTGTTTTTT. The encoded protein is CASSLGQFNTGELFF. The rearrangement joins TRBV7-8 to TRBJ2-2; the D gene is possibly TRBD1 (5 bases). This CDR3 comprises 15 residues. V was cut by 1 base and J by 2 bases, with 8 bases left in between. Germline values: CDR1 SGHVS, CDR2 FQNEAQ. The full variable domain, with the rest looked up from reference TRBV7-8 and TRBJ2-2, is GAGVSQSPRYKVAKRGQDVALRCDPISGHVSLFWYQQALGQGPEFLTYFQNEAQLDKSGLPSDRFFAERPEGSVSTLKIQRTQQEDSAVYLCASSLGQFNTGELFFGEGSRLTVL.